This TCR beta chain was identified in a study of T cell responses to AZD1222 COVID-19 vaccine. Regarding this clone: Its antigen is not known.

Libraries were prepared by immunoSEQ multiplex PCR; TCRdb keeps only in-frame clonotypes and omits some of them. The sample holds fewer than 130,000 clones, 81% seen once. Germline V lookup: CDR1 SGDLS, CDR2 YYNGEE. The V end lost 4 bases, the J end lost 2 bases, and 15 bases lay between the germline ends. The CDR3 is 15 residues long. General observations from the study: Clonal diversity may have been underestimated in mostly white British donors.

This sequence originates from an adult in good health. The chain carries TRBV9 and TRBJ1-1; D remains unclear. Sequenced here: peripheral blood, sampled on day 0 of AZD1222 vaccination. CDR3: CASSLSGVGNTEAFF. The CDR3 region has the DNA TGTGCCAGCAGCCTAAGTGGCGTAGGAAACACTGAAGCTTTCTTT.